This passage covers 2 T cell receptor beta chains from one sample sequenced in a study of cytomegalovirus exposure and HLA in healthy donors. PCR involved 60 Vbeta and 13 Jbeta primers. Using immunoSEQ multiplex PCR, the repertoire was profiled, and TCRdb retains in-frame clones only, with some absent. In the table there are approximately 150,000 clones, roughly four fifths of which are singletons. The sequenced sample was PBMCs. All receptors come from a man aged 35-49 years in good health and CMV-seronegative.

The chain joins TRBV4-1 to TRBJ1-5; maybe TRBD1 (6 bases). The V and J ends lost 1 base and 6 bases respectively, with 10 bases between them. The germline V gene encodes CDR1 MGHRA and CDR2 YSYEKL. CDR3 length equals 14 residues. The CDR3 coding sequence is TGCGCCAGCAGCCAAGGACAGGCCCCTCAGCCCCAGCATTTT. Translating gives CASSQGQAPQPQHF.

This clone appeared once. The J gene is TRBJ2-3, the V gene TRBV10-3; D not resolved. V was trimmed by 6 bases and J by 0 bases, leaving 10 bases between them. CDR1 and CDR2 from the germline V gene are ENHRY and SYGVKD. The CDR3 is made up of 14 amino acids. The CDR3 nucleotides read TGTGCCATCAGAATAACAGAGAGCACAGATACGCAGTATTTT. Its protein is CAIRITESTDTQYF.